Listed below are T cell receptor beta chains from one sample, sequenced in a study of cytomegalovirus exposure and HLA in healthy donors. Profiled with immunoSEQ multiplex PCR; TCRdb holds only in-frame clones, not every one. The table gives about 200,000 clones; the top ten clones make up about 0.74% of it. The sequenced material came from PBMCs. The origin of the receptors is a boy between 10 and 17 years old in good health and CMV-seronegative. Each CDR3 is given with its conserved first and last residue. A D gene is named only where the DNA matches it firmly.

>TRBV5-1|TRBJ2-3|NA
CASSLAGFTGPEGDTQYF
TGCGCCAGCAGCTTGGCGGGTTTTACGGGCCCCGAGGGAGATACGCAGTATTTT
>TRBV25-1|TRBJ1-1|NA
CASSDSMNTEAFF
TGTGCCAGCAGTGATTCAATGAACACTGAAGCTTTCTTT
>TRBV7-9|TRBJ2-1|NA
CASRPTGSPNNEQFF
TGTGCCAGCAGGCCAACCGGGAGCCCAAACAATGAGCAGTTCTTC
>TRBV7-8|TRBJ1-2|TRBD1
CASSRRGQAIYGYTF
TGTGCCAGCAGCCGAAGGGGACAGGCAATCTATGGCTACACCTTC
>TRBV25-1|TRBJ1-2|NA
CASSMGGDYGYTF
TGTGCCAGCAGTATGGGCGGGGACTATGGCTACACCTTC
>TRBV7-2|TRBJ1-5|NA
CASSVNSNQPQHF
TGTGCCAGCAGCGTAAATAGCAATCAGCCCCAGCATTTT
>TRBV5-1|TRBJ1-5|NA
CASSPDSSNQPQHF
TGCGCCAGCAGCCCCGACAGTAGCAATCAGCCCCAGCATTTT
>TRBV18|TRBJ2-2|NA
CASSEGPGALNTGELFF
TGTGCCAGCTCCGAGGGGCCAGGGGCCTTGAACACCGGGGAGCTGTTTTTT
>TRBV5-1|TRBJ2-3|TRBD2
CASSPGAGGRADAQYF
TGCGCCAGCAGCCCCGGAGCGGGGGGGCGGGCAGATGCGCAGTATTTT
>TRBV6-5|TRBJ2-1|TRBD1
CASSGTGRNEQFF
TGTGCCAGCAGTGGGACAGGGAGAAATGAGCAGTTCTTC
>TRBV6-5|TRBJ2-3|TRBD2
CASSYSWRGNTDTQYF
TGTGCCAGCAGTTACTCGTGGCGGGGGAACACAGATACGCAGTATTTT
>TRBV30|TRBJ1-2|NA
CAGGGYGYTF
TGTGCCGGGGGAGGCTATGGCTACACCTTC
>TRBV10-3|TRBJ1-3|TRBD1
CAVRDRSLSYTIYF
TGTGCCGTCCGGGACAGGTCGTTAAGTTACACCATATATTTT
>TRBV30|TRBJ2-7|TRBD1
CAWSQTKYSTGGPYEQYF
TGTGCCTGGAGTCAGACCAAATATTCGACAGGGGGCCCCTACGAGCAGTACTTC
>TRBV20-1|TRBJ2-1|NA
CSAGWGPEQFF
TGCAGTGCGGGTTGGGGCCCTGAGCAGTTCTTC
>TRBV30|TRBJ1-2|TRBD1
CAESDRRRGYTF
TGTGCCGAATCGGACAGGCGGCGGGGCTACACCTTC
>TRBV9|TRBJ2-5|TRBD1
CASSPGAGQGVGETQYF
TGTGCCAGCAGCCCTGGCGCCGGACAGGGCGTTGGAGAGACCCAGTACTTC
>TRBV5-1|TRBJ1-1|TRBD1
CASSLGDSASLGAFF
TGCGCCAGCAGCTTGGGGGACAGTGCCTCACTAGGAGCTTTCTTT
>TRBV30|TRBJ2-1|NA
CAWSARDTNYFISYNEQFF
TGTGCCTGGAGTGCCCGGGACACAAACTATTTTATCTCCTACAATGAGCAGTTCTTC
>TRBV9|TRBJ1-2|TRBD1
CASSYGTAKGANYGYTF
TGTGCCAGCAGCTACGGGACAGCAAAGGGGGCTAACTATGGCTACACCTTC
>TRBV19|TRBJ1-5|TRBD1
CASTWDRGVSPQHF
TGTGCCAGTACCTGGGACAGGGGGGTATCTCCCCAGCATTTT
>TRBV9|TRBJ2-5|NA
CASSVQGLETQYF
TGTGCCAGCAGCGTACAGGGGCTTGAGACCCAGTACTTC
>TRBV6-5|TRBJ1-1|TRBD1
CASFRGKRTEAFF
TGTGCCAGCTTCAGGGGGAAGAGGACTGAAGCTTTCTTT
>TRBV5-6|TRBJ2-5|NA
CASTPPTGSETQYF
TGTGCCAGCACTCCCCCGACAGGATCTGAGACCCAGTACTTC
>TRBV30|TRBJ2-1|NA
CAWSVPPKGEQFF
TGTGCCTGGAGTGTACCCCCCAAGGGGGAGCAGTTCTTC
>TRBV28|TRBJ1-1|TRBD1
CASRDRVRNTEAFF
TGTGCCAGCAGGGACAGGGTGAGGAACACTGAAGCTTTCTTT
>TRBV11-2|TRBJ2-7|NA
CASSLELPLTYEQYF
TGTGCCAGCAGCTTAGAACTACCACTGACCTACGAGCAGTACTTC
>TRBV7-7|TRBJ2-7|TRBD1
CASSFRQGPHEQYF
TGTGCTAGCAGCTTCCGACAGGGACCCCACGAGCAGTACTTC
>TRBV5-4|TRBJ1-1|TRBD1
CASSLETGVGEAFF
TGTGCCAGCAGCTTGGAAACAGGGGTAGGTGAAGCTTTCTTT
>TRBV27|TRBJ2-1|NA
CASTRRGADEQFF
TGTGCCAGCACCCGCCGGGGTGCGGATGAGCAGTTCTTC
>TRBV5-5|TRBJ1-2|TRBD1
CASSSGQGGANYGYTF
TGTGCCAGCAGCTCCGGGCAGGGGGGAGCTAACTATGGCTACACCTTC
>TRBV9|TRBJ2-2|NA
CASSALRSNTGELFF
TGTGCCAGCAGCGCACTACGATCGAACACCGGGGAGCTGTTTTTT
>TRBV7-6|TRBJ2-7|TRBD2
CASSSHPSGGVYEQYF
TGTGCCAGCAGCTCCCACCCTAGCGGGGGAGTCTACGAGCAGTACTTC
>TRBV2|TRBJ1-4|NA
CASSAQQGSNEKLFF
TGTGCCAGCAGTGCTCAACAGGGTTCAAATGAAAAACTGTTTTTT
>TRBV18|TRBJ2-7|NA
CASSPPPGSAGYEQYF
TGTGCCAGCTCACCCCCCCCCGGGTCGGCGGGCTACGAGCAGTACTTC
>TRBV28|TRBJ1-2|NA
CASSPSGFYGYTF
TGTGCCAGCAGTCCCTCGGGGTTCTATGGCTACACCTTC